The present T cell receptor beta chain was sequenced within a study of blood T cells in healthy people across ages. Note on this clonotype: No conserved phenylalanine or tryptophan ends this CDR3, so it is likely a read error.

Ranging in age from about 6 to 95, the donors were healthy Caucasian individuals from Russia. For the second PCR, which ran for about 7 to 12 cycles, a sample-barcoded 5' primer and a J-beta primer mix were used. A single record per CDR3 protein comes from TCRdb applying MiXCR to the 5' RACE reads. The sample records around 780,000 distinct CDR3 sequences, about 26% being singletons. CDR3 size: 12 residues. The V end lost 0 bases, the J end lost 4 bases, and 3 bases lay between the germline ends. Separately, the same data were catalogued under a study of T cells of mothers and their children. That report adds: For unrelated pairs as for related ones, thymic selection shapes TCR recombination output similarly. Slightly higher, non-significant overlap characterized related mother-child pairs relative to unrelated pairs.

What was sequenced was blood. The receptor's source is a boy between 10 and 17 years old in good health. J is TRBJ2-5 and V is TRBV12-3 or TRBV12-4; D is undetermined. As DNA, the CDR3 is TGTGCCAGCAGTTTAGCGCCAGAGACCCAGTACTCC. This encodes CASSLAPETQYS.